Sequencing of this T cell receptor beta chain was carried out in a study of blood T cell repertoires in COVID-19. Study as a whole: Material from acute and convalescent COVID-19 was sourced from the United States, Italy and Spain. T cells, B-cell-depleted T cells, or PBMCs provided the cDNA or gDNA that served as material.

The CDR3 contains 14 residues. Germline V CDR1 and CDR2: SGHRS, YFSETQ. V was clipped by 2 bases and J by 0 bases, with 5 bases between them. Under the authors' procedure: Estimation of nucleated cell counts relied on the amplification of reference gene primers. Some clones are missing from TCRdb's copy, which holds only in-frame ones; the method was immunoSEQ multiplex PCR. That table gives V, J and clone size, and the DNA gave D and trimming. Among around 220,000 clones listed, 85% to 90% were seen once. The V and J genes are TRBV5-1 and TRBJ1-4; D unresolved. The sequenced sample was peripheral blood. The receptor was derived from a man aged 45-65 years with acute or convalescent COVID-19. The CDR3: CASSFLTTNEKLFF. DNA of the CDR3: TGCGCCAGCAGCTTTTTAACAACTAATGAAAAACTGTTTTTT.